Each of the 13 T cell receptor beta chains below was sequenced from the same sample in a study of blood T cell repertoires in COVID-19. TCRdb's copy holds only in-frame clones and misses some; the assay was immunoSEQ multiplex PCR. The sample shows more than 250,000 clones, approximately 88% of them seen only once. Sequencing input: PBMCs or T cells enriched from blood (not recorded which). These receptors all stem from a woman aged 40 to 50 with acute COVID-19.

This chain joins TRBV24-1 and TRBJ1-1; 7 bases align to TRBD1. Per germline, CDR1 KGHDR and CDR2 SFDVKD. The CDR3 is made up of 16 amino acids. The V gene end was trimmed by 2 bases and the J gene end by 5 bases; junction bases not matched to a gene: 10. The CDR3 DNA is TGTGCCACCAGTGATTCGGGCGGCAGGGGGAAGACTGAAGCTTTCTTT. Protein sequence: CATSDSGGRGKTEAFF.

The chain combines TRBV11-3 with TRBJ1-6; tentative D call: TRBD1 (6 bases). The CDR3 length is 15 residues. CDR1 is SGHNT and CDR2 is YENEEA in the germline V gene. The V and J ends lost 1 base and 5 bases respectively, with 9 bases between them. CDR3 nucleotides: TGTGCCAGCAGCTTAGCTGGACAGAATAATTCACCCCTCCACTTT. Protein sequence: CASSLAGQNNSPLHF.

The chain couples TRBV27 to TRBJ1-6, with D maybe TRBD1 (6 bases). The CDR3 is 20 amino acids. Trimming took 6 bases from V and 0 from J, leaving 24 bases between them. Germline lookup yields CDR1 MNHEY and CDR2 SMNVEV (reference sequence). The CDR3 spells CASRLSSSQGISSYNSPLHF. The DNA for the CDR3 is TGTGCCAGCAGACTATCATCCAGTCAGGGGATCAGCTCCTATAATTCACCCCTCCACTTT.

V gene TRBV11-3 combines with J gene TRBJ2-3; TRBD2 matches 12 bases. Germline V CDR1 and CDR2: SGHNT, YENEEA. Trimming took 5 bases from V and 2 from J; bases not matched to a gene: 8. The CDR3 contains 17 residues. The CDR3 DNA reads TGTGCCAGCAGCCCCCGACTAGCGGGAGTTGACACAGATACGCAGTATTTT. Its translation is CASSPRLAGVDTDTQYF. The entire variable domain, with the rest obtained from reference TRBV11-3 and TRBJ2-3, is as follows: EAGVVQSPRYKIIEKKQPVAFWCNPISGHNTLYWYLQNLGQGPELLIRYENEEAVDDSQLPKDRFSAERLKGVDSTLKIQPAELGDSAVYLCASSPRLAGVDTDTQYFGPGTRLTVL.

This chain uses TRBV9 with TRBJ2-2; TRBD1 matches 7 bases. This CDR3 region has 16 residues. Germline CDR1 and CDR2: SGDLS and YYNGEE. The trim removed 0 bases at V and 4 bases at J, leaving 6 bases unmatched. The CDR3 region is CASSVGQGGPTGELFF. The DNA of the CDR3 is TGTGCCAGCAGCGTAGGACAGGGTGGGCCCACCGGGGAGCTGTTTTTT.

The rearrangement joins TRBV29-1 to TRBJ1-1, with D maybe TRBD1 (6 bases). This CDR3 region has 11 residues. V lost 7 bases to trimming and J lost 3 bases, with 9 bases between them. Germline lookup yields CDR1 SQVTM and CDR2 ANQGSEA. The CDR3: CSGQGYTEAFF. CDR3 sequence (DNA): TGCAGCGGTCAGGGGTACACTGAAGCTTTCTTT.

This clone was picked up one time. CDR3 nucleotides: TGCGCCAGCACATCTGGAAACACCATATATTTT. Its protein product is CASTSGNTIYF. This chain connects TRBV5-1 to TRBJ1-3; D not certain. The germline V gene encodes CDR1 SGHRS and CDR2 YFSETQ. V was cut by 6 bases and J by 1 base, with 2 bases left in between. The CDR3 extends over 11 amino acids.

V is TRBV7-2 and J is TRBJ2-2; a possible D gene is TRBD1 (5 bases). V lost 3 bases and J lost 5, with 7 bases in between. This CDR3 has 13 residues. The germline CDR1 and CDR2 sequences are SGHTA and FQGNSA. For the CDR3, the DNA is TGTGCCAGCAGCTTGCAGGGTACCGGGGAGCTGTTTTTT. Protein: CASSLQGTGELFF.

The genes are TRBV7-9 and TRBJ2-2; possible D gene TRBD2, 5 bases. This CDR3 contains 15 residues. V was cut by 2 bases and J by 7 bases, with 14 bases left in between. Germline-derived CDR1 and CDR2 are SEHNR and FQNEAQ (reference sequence). This CDR3 is CASSLSRGDGGELFF. For the CDR3, the DNA is TGTGCCAGCAGCTTAAGTCGGGGAGATGGCGGGGAGCTGTTTTTT.

The chain combines TRBV6-2 or TRBV6-3 with TRBJ1-4, with D hard to call. The length of the CDR3 is 15 residues. The germline V and J ends were trimmed by 0 bases and 8 bases, with 13 bases remaining between them. Per germline, CDR1 MNHEY and CDR2 SVGEGT. The CDR3 sequence: CASSYSSGMREKLFF. The CDR3 DNA follows: TGTGCCAGCAGTTACTCGTCGGGTATGCGCGAAAAACTGTTTTTT.

This clone has a handful of counts. This chain connects TRBV14 to TRBJ1-3; weak D call: TRBD1 (6 bases). There are 13 residues in the CDR3. Germline V CDR1 and CDR2: SGHDN, FVKESK. Trimming removed 6 bases from V and 7 bases from J, with 13 bases in between. CDR3 sequence (DNA): TGTGCCAGCAGGCCCGGTGGGGGCAACACCATATATTTT. This encodes CASRPGGGNTIYF.

The chain couples TRBV11-2 to TRBJ1-1, with a weak D call TRBD1 (6 bases). V lost 1 base and J 3 bases, leaving 9 bases between the germline ends. CDR3 size: 14 residues. Germline V gives CDR1 SGHAT, CDR2 FQNNGV. The CDR3 region is CASSLGGQYTEAFF. The CDR3 DNA reads TGTGCCAGCAGCTTAGGGGGGCAGTACACTGAAGCTTTCTTT.

The chain has TRBV4-1 and TRBJ2-1; D unresolved. Germline values: CDR1 MGHRA, CDR2 YSYEKL. V lost 3 bases, J lost 1 base, and 4 bases lay in between. The CDR3 runs 13 residues. CDR3 nucleotide sequence: TGCGCCAGCAGCCACCAATCCTACAATGAGCAGTTCTTC. It translates to CASSHQSYNEQFF.